These T cell receptor beta chains were read from a single sample in a study of vaccination and CD4 T cells after COVID-19. TCRdb passed the PCR reads through MiXCR, listing each CDR3 protein once. The table includes around 13,000 distinct CDR3 sequences, 35% to 40% detected once. No antigen has been assigned to these receptors. Sequencing was performed on cultured CD4+ T cells from blood. Receptors were obtained from a human donor with COVID-19. CDR3s include the opening cysteine and the closing phenylalanine or tryptophan. The D gene is left open where the match is weak. A row's size may be missing; if present it is once, few, many or a size class.

CDR3,DNA,length,J,D,size,V
CASSLVLTDTQYF,TGTGCCAGCAGCTTAGTCCTCACAGATACGCAGTATTTT,13,TRBJ2-3,-,-,TRBV11-2
CATDRGNTGELFF,TGTGCCACAGACAGGGGAAACACCGGGGAGCTGTTTTTT,13,TRBJ2-2,TRBD1,few,TRBV10-3
CASRPGGGKNIQYF,TGTGCCAGCAGGCCCGGGGGGGGTAAAAACATTCAGTACTTC,14,TRBJ2-4,TRBD2,-,TRBV6-1
CSAPRGDRGLYEQYF,TGCAGTGCCCCCCGGGGGGACAGGGGGCTCTACGAGCAGTACTTC,15,TRBJ2-7,TRBD1,few,TRBV20-1
CASSNRAPRNEQFF,TGTGCCAGCAGCAACCGGGCCCCCAGGAATGAGCAGTTCTTC,14,TRBJ2-1,-,-,TRBV5-4
CASTSDSSGNTIYF,TGTGCCAGCACCTCGGACAGCTCTGGAAACACCATATATTTT,14,TRBJ1-3,-,-,TRBV12-3/TRBV12-4
CASSLAHPTGELFF,TGTGCCAGCAGCTTAGCCCACCCCACCGGGGAGCTGTTTTTT,14,TRBJ2-2,-,few,TRBV7-9
CASSEEGVSPLHF,TGTGCCAGCAGTGAGGAGGGTGTCTCACCCCTCCACTTT,13,TRBJ1-6,-,-,TRBV2
CASRDQGAQAPLHF,TGCGCCAGCAGGGATCAGGGGGCCCAAGCCCCCCTCCACTTT,14,TRBJ1-6,TRBD1,-,TRBV10-1
CASSEIGGYGYTF,TGTGCCAGCAGTGAAATAGGGGGGTATGGCTACACCTTC,13,TRBJ1-2,-,few,TRBV2